This TCR beta chain was captured by sequencing in a study of cytomegalovirus exposure and HLA in healthy donors. There are 13 residues in the CDR3. Germline-derived CDR1 and CDR2 are SQVTM and ANQGSEA. The ends were cut back, 7 bases at V and 0 bases at J, with 12 bases in the middle. Both 60 Vbeta primers and 13 Jbeta primers went into the PCR. Measured with immunoSEQ multiplex PCR; TCRdb has only the in-frame clones, and not every one. The sample gives 180,000 or so clones, around 80% of which show up once; around 1.4% is in the top ten. The clonotype comes from a girl aged 10 to 17 in good health and CMV-seropositive. The chain recombines TRBV29-1 with TRBJ1-1; D gene unclear. Material: PBMCs. CDR3 sequence reads: CSGGDLLNTEAFF. DNA for the CDR3: TGCAGCGGAGGCGACCTACTGAACACTGAAGCTTTCTTT. The whole variable domain, filled in from reference TRBV29-1 and TRBJ1-1, reads SAVISQKPSRDICQRGTSLTIQCQVDSQVTMMFWYRQQPGQSLTLIATANQGSEATYESGFVIDKFPISRPNLTFSTLTVSNMSPEDSSIYLCSGGDLLNTEAFFGQGTRLTVV.